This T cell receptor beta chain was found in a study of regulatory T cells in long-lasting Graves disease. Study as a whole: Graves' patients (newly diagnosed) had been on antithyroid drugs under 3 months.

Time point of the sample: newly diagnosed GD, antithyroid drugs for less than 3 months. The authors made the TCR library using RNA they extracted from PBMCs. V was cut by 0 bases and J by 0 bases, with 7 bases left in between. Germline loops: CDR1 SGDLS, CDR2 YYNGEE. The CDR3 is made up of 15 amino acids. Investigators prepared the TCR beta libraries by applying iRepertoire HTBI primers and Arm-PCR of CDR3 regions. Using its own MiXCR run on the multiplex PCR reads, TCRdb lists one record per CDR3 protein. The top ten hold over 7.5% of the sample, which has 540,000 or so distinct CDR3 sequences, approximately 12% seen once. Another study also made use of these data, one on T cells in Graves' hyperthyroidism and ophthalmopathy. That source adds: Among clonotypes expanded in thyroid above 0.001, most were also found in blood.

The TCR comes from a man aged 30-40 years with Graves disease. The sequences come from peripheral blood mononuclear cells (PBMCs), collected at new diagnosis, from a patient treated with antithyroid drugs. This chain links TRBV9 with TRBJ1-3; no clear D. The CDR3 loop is CASSVGVLSGNTIYF. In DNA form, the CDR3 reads TGTGCCAGCAGCGTAGGGGTTCTCTCTGGAAACACCATATATTTT.